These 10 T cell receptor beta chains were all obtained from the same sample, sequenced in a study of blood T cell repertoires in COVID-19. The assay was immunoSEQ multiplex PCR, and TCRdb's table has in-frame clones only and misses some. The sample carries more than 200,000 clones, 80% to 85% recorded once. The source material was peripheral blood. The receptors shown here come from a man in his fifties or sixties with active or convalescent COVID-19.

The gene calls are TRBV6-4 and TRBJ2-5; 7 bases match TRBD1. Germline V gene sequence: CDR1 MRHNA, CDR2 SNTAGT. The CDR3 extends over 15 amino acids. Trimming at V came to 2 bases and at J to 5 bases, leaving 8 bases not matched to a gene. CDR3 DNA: TGTGCCAGCAGTGACCGGGCAGGGGGTATGGAGACCCAGTACTTC. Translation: CASSDRAGGMETQYF.

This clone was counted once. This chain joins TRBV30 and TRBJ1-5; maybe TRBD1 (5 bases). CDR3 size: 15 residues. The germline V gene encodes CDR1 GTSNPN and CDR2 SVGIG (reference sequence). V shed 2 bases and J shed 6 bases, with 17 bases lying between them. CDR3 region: CAWSPRAGVSQPQHF. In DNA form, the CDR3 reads TGTGCCTGGAGTCCCCGGGCGGGGGTAAGTCAGCCCCAGCATTTT.

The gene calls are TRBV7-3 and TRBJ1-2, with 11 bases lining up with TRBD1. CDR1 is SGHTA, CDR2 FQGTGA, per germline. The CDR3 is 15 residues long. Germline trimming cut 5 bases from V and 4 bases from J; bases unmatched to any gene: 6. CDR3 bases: TGTGCCAGCAGCCCCGGACAGGGGGCACCCTATGGCTACACCTTC. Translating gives CASSPGQGAPYGYTF.

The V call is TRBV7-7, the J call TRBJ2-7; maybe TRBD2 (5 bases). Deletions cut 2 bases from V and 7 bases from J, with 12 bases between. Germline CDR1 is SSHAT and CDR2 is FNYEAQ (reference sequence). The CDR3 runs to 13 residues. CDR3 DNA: TGTGCCAGCAGCTTAAGGAACGGGGAGGAGCAGTACTTC. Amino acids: CASSLRNGEEQYF. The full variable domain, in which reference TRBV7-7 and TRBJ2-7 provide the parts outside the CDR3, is GAGVSQSPRYKVTKRGQDVTLRCDPISSHATLYWYQQALGQGPEFLTYFNYEAQPDKSGLPSDRFSAERPEGSISTLTIQRTEQRDSAMYRCASSLRNGEEQYFGPGTRLTVT.

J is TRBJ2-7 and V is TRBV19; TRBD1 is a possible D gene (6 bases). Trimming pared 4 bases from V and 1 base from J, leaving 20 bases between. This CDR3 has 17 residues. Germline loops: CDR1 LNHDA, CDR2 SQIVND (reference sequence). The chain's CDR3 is CASSTPWTDLLSYEQYF. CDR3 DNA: TGTGCCAGTAGTACTCCCTGGACAGATCTGTTATCCTACGAGCAGTACTTC.

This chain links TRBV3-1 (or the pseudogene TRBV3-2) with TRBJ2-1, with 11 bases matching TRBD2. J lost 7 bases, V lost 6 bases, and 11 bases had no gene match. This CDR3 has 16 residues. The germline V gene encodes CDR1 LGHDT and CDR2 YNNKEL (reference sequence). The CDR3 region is CASSLAGGPRENEQFF. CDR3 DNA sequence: TGTGCCAGCAGTCTAGCGGGGGGACCCCGGGAAAATGAGCAGTTCTTC.

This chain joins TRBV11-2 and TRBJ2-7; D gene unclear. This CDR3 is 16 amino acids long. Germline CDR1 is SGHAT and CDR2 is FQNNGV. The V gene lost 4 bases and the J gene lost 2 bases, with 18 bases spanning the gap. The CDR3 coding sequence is TGTGCCAGCAGCTACCTGAAAGAGGTAAGACCCTACGAGCAGTACTTC. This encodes CASSYLKEVRPYEQYF. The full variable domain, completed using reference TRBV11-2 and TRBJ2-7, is EAGVAQSPRYKIIEKRQSVAFWCNPISGHATLYWYQQILGQGPKLLIQFQNNGVVDDSQLPKDRFSAERLKGVDSTLKIQPAKLEDSAVYLCASSYLKEVRPYEQYFGPGTRLTVT.

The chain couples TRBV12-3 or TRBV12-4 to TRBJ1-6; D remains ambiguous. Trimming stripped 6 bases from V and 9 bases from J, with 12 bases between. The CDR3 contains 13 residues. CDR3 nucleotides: TGTGCCAGCAGCGCGAGTAGAGGTTCACCCCTCCACTTT. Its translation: CASSASRGSPLHF.

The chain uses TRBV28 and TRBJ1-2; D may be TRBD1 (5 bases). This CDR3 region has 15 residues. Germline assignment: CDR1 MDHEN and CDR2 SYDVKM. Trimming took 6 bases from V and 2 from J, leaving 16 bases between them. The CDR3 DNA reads TGTGCCAGCAGGGAGACAGCGGGGTCCAACTATGGCTACACCTTC. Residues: CASRETAGSNYGYTF.

The CDR3 is CATTRASNSGNTIYF. The CDR3 DNA reads TGTGCCACCACGCGGGCCAGCAACTCTGGAAACACCATATATTTT. The rearrangement links TRBV10-3 to TRBJ1-3, with D hard to call. Germline assignment: CDR1 ENHRY and CDR2 SYGVKD. V was cut by 10 bases and J by 0 bases, with 16 bases left in between. The CDR3 consists of 15 residues.